The entry below describes one T cell receptor (beta chain). The sample is drawn from a study of shared clonotypes between healthy human individuals. From germline, CDR1 is SGHAT and CDR2 FQNNGV. After removal of 4 bases from V and 6 bases from J, the junction contained 11 bases not matched to a gene. The CDR3 is made up of 15 amino acids. Several immunoSEQ plates held equal portions of the genomic DNA taken from each subset. In the original workflow: Junction-only immunoSEQ data arrived without quality scores, meaning filtering differed. The table came from immunoSEQ multiplex PCR; TCRdb's copy has only in-frame clones and leaves some out. V and J calls plus clone size are reproduced from that table; the DNA served to infer D and trimming. Of approximately 2.3 million clones listed, 85% to 95% are singletons.

The specimen was naive CD4+ T cells from PBMCs. Stated subset: CD45RA+ positively selected. This clonotype was obtained from a man between 18 and 29 years old in good health. Some clones in this sample may be carry-over from other donors' samples. The V and J genes are TRBV11-2 and TRBJ2-7; 8 nucleotides align to TRBD2. The CDR3 DNA reads as TGTGCCAGCAGCTCCCCCCGGACTAGCCCAGCCGAGCAGTACTTC. It specifies CASSSPRTSPAEQYF. Together with reference TRBV11-2 and TRBJ2-7, the CDR3 gives the full variable domain: EAGVAQSPRYKIIEKRQSVAFWCNPISGHATLYWYQQILGQGPKLLIQFQNNGVVDDSQLPKDRFSAERLKGVDSTLKIQPAKLEDSAVYLCASSSPRTSPAEQYFGPGTRLTVT.